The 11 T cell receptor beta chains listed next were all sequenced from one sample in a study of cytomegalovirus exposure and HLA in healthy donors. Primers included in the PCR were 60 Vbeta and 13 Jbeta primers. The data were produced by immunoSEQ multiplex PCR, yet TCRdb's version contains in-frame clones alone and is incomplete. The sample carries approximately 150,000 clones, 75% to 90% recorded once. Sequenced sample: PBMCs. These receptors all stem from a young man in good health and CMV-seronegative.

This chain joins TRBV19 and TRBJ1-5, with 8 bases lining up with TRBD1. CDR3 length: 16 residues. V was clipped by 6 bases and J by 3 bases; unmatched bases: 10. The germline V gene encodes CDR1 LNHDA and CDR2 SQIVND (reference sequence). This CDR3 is CASSQSMTGDNQPQHF. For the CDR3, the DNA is TGTGCCAGTAGCCAATCGATGACAGGGGACAATCAGCCCCAGCATTTT.

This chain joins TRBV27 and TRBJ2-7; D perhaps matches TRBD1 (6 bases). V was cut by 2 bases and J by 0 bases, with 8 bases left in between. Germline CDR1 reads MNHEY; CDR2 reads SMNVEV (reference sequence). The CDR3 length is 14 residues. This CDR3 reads CASSLLRGSYEQYF. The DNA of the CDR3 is TGTGCCAGCAGTTTACTCAGGGGCTCCTACGAGCAGTACTTC.

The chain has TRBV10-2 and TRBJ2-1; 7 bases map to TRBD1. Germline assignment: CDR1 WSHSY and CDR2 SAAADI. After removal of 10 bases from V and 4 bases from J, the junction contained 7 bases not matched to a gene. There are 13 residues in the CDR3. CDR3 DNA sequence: TGCGCCATCGGGACAGAGAGATACAATGAGCAGTTCTTC. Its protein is CAIGTERYNEQFF.

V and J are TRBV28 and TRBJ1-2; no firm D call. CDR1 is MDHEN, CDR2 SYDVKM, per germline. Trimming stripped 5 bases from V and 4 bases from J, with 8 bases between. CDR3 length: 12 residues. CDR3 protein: CASSRDAYGYTF. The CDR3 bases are TGTGCCAGCAGTCGGGATGCCTATGGCTACACCTTC.

The CDR3 DNA follows: TGCAGCGTTGGAGAGGGAATAGCGTACCAAGAGACCCAGTACTTC. Amino acids: CSVGEGIAYQETQYF. This sequence joins TRBV29-1 and TRBJ2-5; possibly TRBD2 for D (5 bases). With 4 bases removed from V and 0 bases from J, the gap between germline ends came to 15 bases. The CDR3 extends over 15 amino acids. Germline CDR1 and CDR2: SQVTM and ANQGSEA.

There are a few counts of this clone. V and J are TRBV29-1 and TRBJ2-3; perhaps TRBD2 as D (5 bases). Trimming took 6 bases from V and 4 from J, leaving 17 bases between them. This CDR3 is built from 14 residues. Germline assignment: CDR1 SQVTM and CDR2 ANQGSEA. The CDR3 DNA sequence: TGCAGCGTCGTGGAGGCTAGAGGGTCAGATACGCAGTATTTT. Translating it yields CSVVEARGSDTQYF.

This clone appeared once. The chain's CDR3 is CASSRRQGEAFF. CDR3 nucleotide sequence: TGTGCCAGTAGTCGCCGGCAGGGGGAGGCTTTCTTT. This chain uses TRBV19 with TRBJ1-1, with 7 bases that match TRBD1. Germline V gives CDR1 LNHDA, CDR2 SQIVND (reference sequence). V trimming: 5 bases; J trimming: 11 bases; junction bases outside the gene matches: 8. The CDR3 is 12 residues long.

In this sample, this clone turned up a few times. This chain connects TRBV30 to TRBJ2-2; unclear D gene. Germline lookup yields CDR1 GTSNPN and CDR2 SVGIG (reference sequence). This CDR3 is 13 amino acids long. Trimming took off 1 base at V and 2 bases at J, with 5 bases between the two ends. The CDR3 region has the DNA TGTGCCTGGAGTGACAGTAACACCGGGGAGCTGTTTTTT. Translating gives CAWSDSNTGELFF.

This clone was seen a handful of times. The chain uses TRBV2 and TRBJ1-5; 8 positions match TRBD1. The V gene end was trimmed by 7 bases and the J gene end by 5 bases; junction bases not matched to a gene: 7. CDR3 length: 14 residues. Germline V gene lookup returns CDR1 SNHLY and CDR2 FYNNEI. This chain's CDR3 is CASMFDRGDQPQHF. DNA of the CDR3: TGTGCCAGCATGTTCGACAGGGGAGATCAGCCCCAGCATTTT.

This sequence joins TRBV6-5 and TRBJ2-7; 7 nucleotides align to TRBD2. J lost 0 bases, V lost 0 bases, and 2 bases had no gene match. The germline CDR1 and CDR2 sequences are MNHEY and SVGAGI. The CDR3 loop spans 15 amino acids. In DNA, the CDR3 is TGTGCCAGCAGTTACTCAGGCGGGAGCTCCTACGAGCAGTACTTC. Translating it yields CASSYSGGSSYEQYF.

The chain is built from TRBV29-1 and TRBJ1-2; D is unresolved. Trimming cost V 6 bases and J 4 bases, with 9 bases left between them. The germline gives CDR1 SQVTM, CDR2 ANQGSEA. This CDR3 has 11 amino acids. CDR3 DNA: TGCAGCGTGGCAACGGGCTATGGCTACACCTTC. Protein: CSVATGYGYTF.